This TCR beta chain is from a study of CD8 T cells in Susac syndrome. Random hexamers served to reverse transcribe roughly 0.45 to 1 ug RNA. Amplification of the TCR beta CDR3 was carried out by immunoSEQ multiplex PCR, which spanned a total of 54 Vbeta and 13 Jbeta segments. In TCRdb, the immunoSEQ multiplex PCR reads were re-called with MiXCR into one record per CDR3 protein. Of around 230,000 distinct CDR3 sequences listed, 95% are singletons. In germline, CDR1 is DFQATT, CDR2 SNEGSKA (reference sequence). The CDR3 contains 14 residues. The germline V and J ends were trimmed by 6 bases and 7 bases, with 20 bases remaining between them. Sequencing targeted TCR beta in blood CD8+ and CD4+ T cells. The multiple sclerosis controls were treatment-naive patients with relapsing-remitting disease that was stable or active. Negative isolation yielded CD4+ and CD8+ T cells, and FACS enriched TEMRA cells.

This sequence was found in a human donor with multiple sclerosis. Input material: CD4+ T cells from PBMCs. The rearrangement links TRBV20-1 to TRBJ2-3; a weak D match, TRBD2 (6 bases). For the CDR3, the DNA is TGCAGTGCACTCGCCAAAGGGGCGGGGAATACGCAGTATTTT. It yields the protein CSALAKGAGNTQYF.